These T cell receptor beta chains were read from a single sample in a study of cytomegalovirus exposure and HLA in healthy donors. Data came from immunoSEQ multiplex PCR; TCRdb stores just in-frame clones and leaves some out. The repertoire consists of approximately 150,000 clones, with roughly 80% occurring once and the leading ten covering roughly 5.2%. What was sequenced was PBMCs. These receptors were obtained from a young man in good health and CMV-seronegative. CDR3s include the opening cysteine and the closing phenylalanine or tryptophan. A D gene is named only where the DNA matches it firmly. Rows may omit the clone size; those that give it use once, few, many or a size class.

TRBD1	-	TRBV11-2	TRBJ1-3	CASRTGLLSGNTIYF	TGTGCCAGCAGGACAGGGTTGCTCTCTGGAAACACCATATATTTT
TRBD1	-	TRBV9	TRBJ2-7	CASSVDRISYEQYF	TGTGCCAGCAGCGTGGACAGGATCTCCTACGAGCAGTACTTC
TRBD1	once	TRBV19	TRBJ1-5	CASRVKGDRQPQHF	TGTGCCAGTAGGGTGAAAGGGGACAGGCAGCCCCAGCATTTT
-	-	TRBV28	TRBJ1-1	CASSPDRELNTEAFF	TGTGCCAGCAGTCCCGACCGGGAGCTGAACACTGAAGCTTTCTTT
-	-	TRBV28	TRBJ2-3	CASSLLSNQDF	TGTGCCAGCAGTTTATTATCTAATCAGGATTTT
TRBD1	-	TRBV28	TRBJ1-1	CASSPGQGIGLTGTEAFF	TGTGCCAGCAGTCCGGGACAGGGAATTGGTCTGACGGGCACTGAAGCTTTCTTT
TRBD1	-	TRBV29-1	TRBJ2-3	CSSIDGDRGTDTQYF	TGCAGCTCTATAGACGGGGACAGGGGCACAGATACGCAGTATTTT
TRBD2	-	TRBV7-9	TRBJ2-1	CASSLGGGWNEQFF	TGTGCCAGCAGCCTGGGCGGGGGTTGGAATGAGCAGTTCTTC
-	few	TRBV6-6	TRBJ2-1	CASSSNIGEQFF	TGTGCCAGCAGTTCAAACATTGGTGAGCAGTTCTTC
TRBD2	once	TRBV5-3	TRBJ2-3	CARSSATLRGEPIRTDTQYF	TGTGCCAGAAGCTCCGCAACCCTCCGGGGGGAACCTATACGCACAGATACGCAGTATTTT
TRBD1	-	TRBV7-9	TRBJ2-2	CASSSPTGTPGELFF	TGTGCCAGCAGCTCCCCGACAGGGACCCCCGGGGAGCTGTTTTTT
-	-	TRBV5-1	TRBJ1-1	CASSPTVMNTEAFF	TGCGCCAGCAGCCCGACAGTGATGAACACTGAAGCTTTCTTT
TRBD1	once	TRBV19	TRBJ1-1	CASNRRGQGPEAFF	TGTGCCAGTAATCGCCGGGGACAGGGTCCTGAAGCTTTCTTT
-	-	TRBV4-1	TRBJ2-5	CASSQVAGIETQYF	TGCGCCAGCAGCCAAGTCGCAGGGATCGAGACCCAGTACTTC
-	-	TRBV5-1	TRBJ1-1	CASSLELSNTEAFF	TGCGCCAGCAGCTTGGAACTATCGAACACTGAAGCTTTCTTT
-	-	TRBV6-5	TRBJ1-5	CASCPLAGQPQHF	TGTGCCAGCTGCCCTTTGGCAGGTCAGCCCCAGCATTTT
-	-	TRBV14	TRBJ2-1	CASTPGGRAYNEQFF	TGTGCCAGCACCCCCGGGGGTAGGGCTTACAATGAGCAGTTCTTC
-	few	TRBV5-6	TRBJ1-6	CASSLGRENSPLHF	TGTGCCAGCAGCCTCGGACGGGAGAATTCACCCCTCCACTTT
-	-	TRBV28	TRBJ1-6	CASSFRGGNSPLHF	TGTGCCAGCAGTTTTCGGGGGGGTAATTCACCCCTCCACTTT
-	few	TRBV6-6	TRBJ1-1	CASTITQGTNTEAFF	TGTGCCAGCACCATAACCCAGGGGACGAACACTGAAGCTTTCTTT
-	-	TRBV19	TRBJ2-2	CASSKWQANYTGELFF	TGTGCCAGTAGTAAGTGGCAGGCTAACTACACCGGGGAGCTGTTTTTT
TRBD1	-	TRBV7-2	TRBJ1-6	CASSPPDRNSPLHF	TGTGCCAGCAGCCCCCCGGACAGGAATTCACCCCTCCACTTT
-	-	TRBV2	TRBJ2-3	CASSESGGGGPTDTQYF	TGTGCCAGCAGTGAGTCTGGGGGCGGGGGCCCCACAGATACGCAGTATTTT
TRBD2	-	TRBV5-1	TRBJ2-2	CASSLMGLAGGRSTGELFF	TGCGCCAGCAGCTTGATGGGACTAGCGGGGGGGCGATCCACCGGGGAGCTGTTTTTT
-	-	TRBV20-1	TRBJ2-7	CSARLINEQYF	TGCAGTGCTAGGCTAATAAACGAGCAGTACTTC
-	-	TRBV7-9	TRBJ1-4	CSSSPGTGRFEKLFF	TGTTCCAGCAGCCCCGGGACTGGTCGGTTCGAAAAACTGTTTTTT
TRBD1	-	TRBV27	TRBJ1-1	CASSLSRGLTEAFF	TGTGCCAGCAGTTTATCCAGGGGGCTCACTGAAGCTTTCTTT
-	few	TRBV7-9	TRBJ2-2	CASRGVQGNTGELFF	TGTGCCAGCAGAGGGGTACAGGGTAACACCGGGGAGCTGTTTTTT
-	few	TRBV2	TRBJ1-5	CASSEEGVFSQPQHF	TGTGCCAGCAGTGAAGAAGGGGTTTTTAGCCAGCCCCAGCATTTT
-	-	TRBV2	TRBJ1-5	CASSEGQGYGQPQHF	TGTGCCAGCAGTGAAGGGCAGGGTTATGGGCAGCCCCAGCATTTT